The rows below give T cell receptor beta chains drawn from one sample of a study of T cells in Graves' hyperthyroidism and ophthalmopathy. Via MiXCR, TCRdb re-called the multiplex PCR reads, giving one row per CDR3 protein. The sample records about 480,000 distinct CDR3 sequences, around a quarter being singletons. The specimen was blood. The source of these receptors is a woman aged 30 to 39 with Graves' ophthalmopathy. Both conserved end residues are part of each CDR3. D genes are given only for firm matches. Only some rows state a clone size, as once, few, many or a class for expanded clones.

TRBV11-2,NA,TRBJ2-7,many,TGTGCCAGCAGCTTATTGGGAGGCAGGCAGCAGTACTTC,CASSLLGGRQQYF
TRBV6-5,NA,TRBJ2-6,NA,TGTGCCAGCAGTTACTTTAACTCTGGGGCCAACGTCCTGACTTTC,CASSYFNSGANVLTF
TRBV19,NA,TRBJ1-2,many,TGTGCCAGTAGTATTAACACAGTCTATGGCTACACCTTC,CASSINTVYGYTF
TRBV12-3/TRBV12-4,NA,TRBJ2-2,once,TGTGCCAGCAGTTTCCAGGCGAACACCGGGGAGCTGTGTTTT,CASSFQANTGELCF
TRBV2,NA,TRBJ2-7,many,TGTGCCAGCAAGTCCGGGGGCTCCTACGAGCAGTACTTC,CASKSGGSYEQYF
TRBV2,TRBD1,TRBJ1-2,many,TGTGCCAGTCCCCAGGACAGGCCTAGCTATGGCTACACCTTC,CASPQDRPSYGYTF
TRBV28,NA,TRBJ2-5,many,TGTGCCAGCAGTTTCCCCCCCCATGCTCCACAAGAGACCCAGTACTTC,CASSFPPHAPQETQYF
TRBV12-3/TRBV12-4,NA,TRBJ1-1,many,TGTGCCAGCAGTTTAGGGAGGCGTGGCACTGAAGCTTTCTTT,CASSLGRRGTEAFF
TRBV6-2/TRBV6-3,NA,TRBJ2-5,NA,TGTGCCAGCAGCTTAGCAGTCCCCCAAGAGACCCAGTACTTC,CASSLAVPQETQYF
TRBV5-1,NA,TRBJ1-1,NA,TGCGCCAGCAGCTTGACGGCCGACAGAACAATGAACACTGAAGCTTTCTTT,CASSLTADRTMNTEAFF
TRBV19,TRBD1,TRBJ2-2,many,TGTGCCAGTAGTTGGGGACAGGAGTACACCGGGGAGCTGTTTTTT,CASSWGQEYTGELFF
TRBV11-2,NA,TRBJ1-5,NA,TGTGCCAGCAGCTTAGTTTGGGACGTTAGCAATCAGCCCCAGCATTTT,CASSLVWDVSNQPQHF
TRBV11-2,TRBD2,TRBJ2-7,many,TGTGCCAGCAGCTTATATACTAGCGGGGGTTACGAGCAGTACTTC,CASSLYTSGGYEQYF
TRBV11-2,TRBD1,TRBJ2-6,many,TGTGCCAGCAGCGCCCGGGACAGACCTCTCTGGGCCAACGTCCTGACTTTC,CASSARDRPLWANVLTF
TRBV9,TRBD1,TRBJ1-2,many,TGTGCCAGCAGCGTAGGGACAGGGGAGTCTGGCTACACCTTC,CASSVGTGESGYTF
TRBV5-1,NA,TRBJ2-4,many,TGCGCCAGCGGCCTCGGGGGGCCGGAAAACATTCAGTACTTC,CASGLGGPENIQYF
TRBV19,NA,TRBJ1-5,NA,TGTGCCAGTAGCGGCGACAGGTTCGCTCAGCCCCAGCATTTT,CASSGDRFAQPQHF
TRBV18,NA,TRBJ1-1,many,TGTGCCAGCTCACCACAGGGAAATGAAGCTTTCTTT,CASSPQGNEAFF
TRBV19,TRBD1,TRBJ1-2,NA,TGTGCCTCCTTAGGGGGACAGGGCCCTCCGGAGGGAGGCTACACCTTC,CASLGGQGPPEGGYTF
TRBV30,NA,TRBJ2-5,many,TGTGCCTGGAGTGTACTTAGGGAGACCCAGTACTTC,CAWSVLRETQYF
TRBV11-2,NA,TRBJ1-1,many,TGTGCCAGCAGCTGGGGGGCGGGACTAGACACTGAAGCTTTCTTT,CASSWGAGLDTEAFF
TRBV14,NA,TRBJ1-1,many,TGTGCCAGCAGCCAAGTTTTGGGTCGGCGAGCTTTCTTT,CASSQVLGRRAFF
TRBV15,NA,TRBJ1-5,many,TGTGCCACCAGCAGAGGTCGGCAGCTGAATCAGCCCCAGCATTTT,CATSRGRQLNQPQHF
TRBV6-5,TRBD1,TRBJ1-2,many,TGTGCCAGCAGTCCGCCGGGACAGGGGATTTTCCATGGCTACACCTTC,CASSPPGQGIFHGYTF
TRBV7-2,NA,TRBJ1-5,once,TGTGCCAGCAGCCAAGATGCCGGGCGCAATCAGCCCCAGCATTTT,CASSQDAGRNQPQHF
TRBV29-1,NA,TRBJ1-2,many,TGCAGCACCGAGGACCGAACATACTATGGCTACACCTTC,CSTEDRTYYGYTF
TRBV7-9,NA,TRBJ1-1,few,TGTGCCAGCAGCTTAGAGGGTCCAGGGTATAATGAAGCTTTCTTT,CASSLEGPGYNEAFF
TRBV2,TRBD2,TRBJ2-7,few,TGTGCCAGCAGCCCCTGGCGGGGGAGCTACGAGCAGTACTTC,CASSPWRGSYEQYF
TRBV18,TRBD1,TRBJ1-5,many,TGTGCCAGCTCATCGGACAGGGGGACCCAGCCCCAGCATTTT,CASSSDRGTQPQHF
TRBV5-4,NA,TRBJ1-1,many,TGTGCCAGCAGCTTGGGGTTAATGGTGGGCATGAACACTGAAGCTTTCTTT,CASSLGLMVGMNTEAFF
TRBV20-1,NA,TRBJ1-1,NA,TGCAGTGCTAGAGATCAGGAGGGTTGGCCTGAAGCTTTCTTT,CSARDQEGWPEAFF
TRBV7-8,NA,TRBJ1-1,few,TGTGCCAGCAGCTTAGCCCCTCAAGGGGTCAACACTGAAGCTTTCTTT,CASSLAPQGVNTEAFF
TRBV6-2/TRBV6-3,TRBD1,TRBJ1-1,few,TGTGCCAGCAGTTACTCGAAAGGGGGCTCGAACACTGAAGCTTTCTTT,CASSYSKGGSNTEAFF
TRBV5-1,NA,TRBJ2-5,few,TGCGCCAGCAGCTTTGGGGGGATCGAAGAGACCCAGTACTTC,CASSFGGIEETQYF
TRBV12-3/TRBV12-4,TRBD2,TRBJ2-2,NA,TGTGCCAGCAGTTTAAGCGGGGGTCGGACCGGGGAGCTGTTTTTT,CASSLSGGRTGELFF
TRBV28,NA,TRBJ2-2,many,TGTGCCAGCAGTTTTGCGGGGACAGCGAACACCGGGGAGCTGTTTTTT,CASSFAGTANTGELFF
TRBV30,NA,TRBJ2-6,NA,TGTGCCTGGAGTGGACAGTCTGGGGCCAACGTCCTGACTTTC,CAWSGQSGANVLTF